These 25 T cell receptor beta chains originate from one sample sequenced in a study of cytomegalovirus exposure and HLA in healthy donors. The PCR was carried out with 60 Vbeta primers and 13 Jbeta primers. Profiled with immunoSEQ multiplex PCR; TCRdb holds only in-frame clones, not every one. The sample includes under 200,000 clones, around 83% of them seen just once. Material for sequencing was PBMCs. These receptors originate from a woman younger than 30 in good health and CMV-seronegative.

The genes are TRBV15 and TRBJ2-7; tentative D call: TRBD2 (6 bases). The CDR3 has 19 amino acids. The V end was cut by 1 base, the J end by 2 bases, with 24 bases between. Germline V CDR1 and CDR2: LNHNV, YYDKDF (reference sequence). This CDR3 is CATSRGPPRVADWAYEQYF. The CDR3 DNA reads TGTGCCACCAGCAGAGGCCCACCCAGGGTAGCGGACTGGGCCTACGAGCAGTACTTC.

The chain uses TRBV5-8 and TRBJ2-5, with D uncertain. The DNA end lines up better with TRBJ2-7; the J call may be wrong. The CDR3 runs to 12 residues. Germline lookup yields CDR1 SGHTS and CDR2 YDEGEE. CDR3 in DNA: TGTGCCAGCAGCTTGGCTGCCTACGAGCAGTACTTC. This codes for CASSLAAYEQYF.

The V and J genes are TRBV7-2 and TRBJ2-3, with 7 bases fitting TRBD2. Trimming at V came to 5 bases and at J to 0 bases, leaving 11 bases not matched to a gene. CDR1 and CDR2 (germline): SGHTA, FQGNSA. This CDR3 is 17 amino acids long. The CDR3 region is CASSRNPLAASTDTQYF. The CDR3 coding sequence is TGTGCCAGCAGCCGAAACCCCCTAGCGGCTAGCACAGATACGCAGTATTTT.

V and J are TRBV25-1 and TRBJ2-2; D call uncertain. Per germline, CDR1 MGHDK and CDR2 SYGVNS. V was clipped by 4 bases and J by 0 bases, with 6 bases between them. The CDR3 sequence is 14 residues long. CDR3 in amino acids: CASSGGPNTGELFF. Written as DNA, the CDR3 is TGTGCCAGCAGTGGAGGTCCGAACACCGGGGAGCTGTTTTTT.

This clone was found a few times. This chain connects TRBV6-6 to TRBJ1-2; D is possibly TRBD1 (5 bases). This CDR3 is 14 amino acids long. V lost 8 bases and J 4 bases, leaving 17 bases between the germline ends. CDR1 is MNHNY and CDR2 is SVGAGI in the germline V gene (reference sequence). This chain's CDR3 is CASVFGQGSYGYTF. The DNA for the CDR3 is TGTGCCAGCGTGTTTGGGCAGGGAAGCTATGGCTACACCTTC.

This chain uses TRBV28 with TRBJ1-5; D is undetermined. The CDR3 runs to 13 residues. Germline CDR1 reads MDHEN; CDR2 reads SYDVKM. The ends were cut back, 5 bases at V and 6 bases at J, with 11 bases in the middle. The CDR3 sequence is CASSPTSSQPQHF. Here the CDR3 DNA reads TGTGCCAGCAGTCCGACTTCATCTCAGCCCCAGCATTTT.

V usage is TRBV5-1 and J usage is TRBJ1-6, with 7 bases lining up with TRBD1. Trimming took 4 bases from V and 7 from J; bases not matched to a gene: 8. CDR1 is SGHRS, CDR2 YFSETQ, per germline. The CDR3 is 15 amino acids. Here the CDR3 DNA reads TGCGCCAGCAGCCCGCGCGCAGGGGGAAATTCACCCCTCCACTTT. Its protein product is CASSPRAGGNSPLHF.

CDR3 loop: CASSLGGSGGPFYNEQFF. In DNA, the CDR3 is TGTGCCAGCAGCTTAGGAGGTTCGGGAGGGCCCTTCTACAATGAGCAGTTCTTC. The chain is built from TRBV7-6 and TRBJ2-1; 8 bases fit TRBD2. This CDR3 contains 18 residues. Losses at the gene ends were 1 base for V and 3 bases for J; bases not matched to a gene: 11. CDR1 is SGHVS and CDR2 is FNYEAQ in the germline V gene.

The CDR3 DNA follows: TGTGCCAGCAGGATCGACAGACTGTATTCACCCCTCCACTTT. Protein product: CASRIDRLYSPLHF. The rearrangement uses TRBV27 and TRBJ1-6; D possibly corresponds to TRBD1 (5 bases). The CDR3 totals 14 residues. Trimming cost V 6 bases and J 8 bases, with 14 bases left between them. Germline assignment: CDR1 MNHEY and CDR2 SMNVEV (reference sequence).

The chain is built from TRBV11-1 and TRBJ2-5, with D perhaps matching TRBD2 (6 bases). CDR1 SGHAT and CDR2 FQDESV come from the germline V gene (reference sequence). The V end was cut by 3 bases, the J end by 3 bases, with 14 bases between. This CDR3 spans 15 amino acids. CDR3 nucleotide sequence: TGTGCCAGCAGCTTGGGGGGTGGGGGAAAAGAGACCCAGTACTTC. Translated, it gives CASSLGGGGKETQYF.

This chain links TRBV7-2 with TRBJ2-5; D is possibly TRBD2 (6 bases). The CDR3 consists of 14 residues. Germline V gene data show CDR1 as SGHTA and CDR2 as FQGNSA. With 2 bases removed from V and 1 base from J, the gap between germline ends came to 8 bases. The DNA for the CDR3 is TGTGCCAGCAGCTTAATCGGGAGCCAAGAGACCCAGTACTTC. Amino acid sequence: CASSLIGSQETQYF.

This chain's CDR3 is CASSLTGTYNEQFF. CDR3 DNA: TGTGCCAGCAGTTTGACAGGGACTTACAATGAGCAGTTCTTC. The rearrangement links TRBV27 to TRBJ2-1, with D perhaps matching TRBD1 (7 bases). The CDR3 contains 14 residues. The ends were cut back, 3 bases at V and 4 bases at J, with 10 bases in the middle. CDR1 MNHEY and CDR2 SMNVEV come from the germline V gene (reference sequence).

The chain combines TRBV9 with TRBJ2-7; D is ambiguous. CDR3 length equals 14 residues. Deletions cut 0 bases from V and 2 bases from J, with 9 bases between. Germline V CDR1 and CDR2: SGDLS, YYNGEE. This chain's CDR3 is CASSVGPAAYEQYF. In DNA, the CDR3 is TGTGCCAGCAGCGTAGGTCCTGCAGCCTACGAGCAGTACTTC.

The chain combines TRBV20-1 with TRBJ2-7; D not certain. V gave up 3 bases and J gave up 0 bases, with 3 bases separating them. The CDR3 sequence is 11 residues long. Germline assignment: CDR1 DFQATT and CDR2 SNEGSKA (reference sequence). In DNA form, the CDR3 reads TGCAGTGCTAGCAACTCCTACGAGCAGTACTTC. As protein: CSASNSYEQYF.

The CDR3 sequence is CASTYGGTSGYEQYF. CDR3 sequence (DNA): TGTGCCAGCACCTACGGGGGGACTAGCGGCTACGAGCAGTACTTC. The chain couples TRBV6-6 to TRBJ2-7; TRBD2 matches at 11 bases. Trimming at V came to 7 bases and at J to 3 bases, leaving 8 bases not matched to a gene. CDR3 length: 15 amino acids. Germline loops: CDR1 MNHNY, CDR2 SVGAGI (reference sequence).

J is TRBJ2-5 and V is TRBV4-2, with 7 positions matching TRBD2. V dropped 0 bases and J dropped 5; count of bases not matched to a gene: 3. The CDR3 totals 14 residues. Germline values: CDR1 LGHNA, CDR2 YNFKEQ. The CDR3 DNA reads TGTGCCAGCAGCCAAGATGTCGGGGGGGAGACCCAGTACTTC. Translation gives CASSQDVGGETQYF.

This clone was seen only a few times. The chain employs TRBV9 and TRBJ2-1, with 8 positions matching TRBD2. Per the germline V gene, CDR1 is SGDLS and CDR2 is YYNGEE. This CDR3 spans 18 amino acids. The V gene end was trimmed by 4 bases and the J gene end by 6 bases; junction bases not matched to a gene: 18. The CDR3 sequence: CASSPGGGSGILFNEQFF. The CDR3 nucleotides are TGTGCCAGCAGCCCAGGAGGGGGTAGCGGGATCCTTTTCAATGAGCAGTTCTTC.

The genes are TRBV28 and TRBJ1-5; no clear D. Germline lookup yields CDR1 MDHEN and CDR2 SYDVKM. This CDR3 is built from 12 residues. Trimming took 2 bases from V and 4 from J, leaving 3 bases between them. Here the CDR3 reads CASSLINQPQHF. The CDR3 region has the DNA TGTGCCAGCAGTTTAATAAATCAGCCCCAGCATTTT.

This clone appeared once. V and J are TRBV5-1 and TRBJ2-3; 14 nucleotides line up with TRBD2. This CDR3 spans 17 amino acids. With V trimmed by 0 bases and J by 3 bases, 3 bases remained unmatched. Germline V gene sequence: CDR1 SGHRS, CDR2 YFSETQ. CDR3 loop: CASSLGTSGGPTDTQYF. DNA for the CDR3: TGCGCCAGCAGCTTGGGGACTAGCGGGGGGCCTACAGATACGCAGTATTTT. The full variable domain, with the rest looked up from reference TRBV5-1 and TRBJ2-3, is KAGVTQTPRYLIKTRGQQVTLSCSPISGHRSVSWYQQTPGQGLQFLFEYFSETQRNKGNFPGRFSGRQFSNSRSEMNVSTLELGDSALYLCASSLGTSGGPTDTQYFGPGTRLTVL.

The chain employs TRBV10-3 and TRBJ1-1; TRBD1 agrees at 7 bases. Losses at the gene ends were 3 bases for V and 1 base for J; bases not matched to a gene: 2. The germline CDR1 and CDR2 sequences are ENHRY and SYGVKD. This CDR3 has 14 residues. CDR3 region: CAISEWTGNTEAFF. In nucleotides, the CDR3 is TGTGCCATCAGTGAATGGACAGGGAACACTGAAGCTTTCTTT.

The V gene is TRBV27, the J gene TRBJ1-6; no clear D gene. The CDR3 contains 17 residues. Trimming took 0 bases from V and 6 from J, leaving 15 bases between them. CDR1 MNHEY and CDR2 SMNVEV come from the germline V gene (reference sequence). For the CDR3, the DNA is TGTGCCAGCAGTTTATCTTTGGGAGGACTCCTTAATTCACCCCTCCACTTT. Translation gives CASSLSLGGLLNSPLHF.

The J gene is TRBJ2-2, the V gene TRBV2; tentatively, D is TRBD2 (6 bases). V was cut by 6 bases and J by 4 bases, with 12 bases left in between. In germline, CDR1 is SNHLY, CDR2 FYNNEI. CDR3 length: 14 amino acids. The CDR3 sequence: CASRLEGSTGELFF. For the CDR3, the DNA is TGTGCCAGCAGGCTGGAGGGCTCCACCGGGGAGCTGTTTTTT.

The rearrangement links TRBV5-1 to TRBJ2-2, with D possibly being TRBD1 (6 bases). Trimming removed 9 bases at V and 4 bases at J, with 19 bases between. The CDR3 covers 15 residues. Germline V lookup: CDR1 SGHRS, CDR2 YFSETQ. The CDR3 spells CATRPDTGFTGELFF. CDR3 DNA sequence: TGCGCCACCAGGCCCGACACAGGGTTCACCGGGGAGCTGTTTTTT.

The J gene is TRBJ1-6, the V gene TRBV27; D is perhaps TRBD1 (5 bases). With 4 bases removed from V and 7 bases from J, the gap between germline ends came to 17 bases. This CDR3 contains 16 residues. Germline V lookup: CDR1 MNHEY, CDR2 SMNVEV (reference sequence). CDR3 DNA sequence: TGTGCCAGCAGTTCCCCGGGCCAGGGCAAGAATTCACCCCTCCACTTT. Its protein is CASSSPGQGKNSPLHF.

The genes are TRBV7-9 and TRBJ2-6; 9 bases line up with TRBD1. Germline trimming cut 4 bases from V and 10 bases from J; bases unmatched to any gene: 2. Germline lookup yields CDR1 SEHNR and CDR2 FQNEAQ (reference sequence). There are 13 residues in the CDR3. CDR3 protein: CASSWDRENVLTF. In DNA form, the CDR3 reads TGTGCCAGCAGCTGGGACAGGGAGAACGTCCTGACTTTC.